This T cell receptor beta chain was captured in a study of blood T cell repertoires in COVID-19. For the study at large: Spain, Italy and the United States supplied samples that represented acute and convalescent COVID-19. T cells, B-cell-depleted T cells, or PBMCs provided the cDNA or gDNA that served as material.

How the authors handled the data: Using reference gene primer amplification, nucleated cell counts were estimated. Generated by immunoSEQ multiplex PCR, the TCRdb table keeps only in-frame clones and is missing some. V and J calls and clone size come straight from that table; D and trimming were deduced from the DNA. Seen here are about 250,000 clones, roughly 91% observed once, and the top ten hold 0.9% to 1%. The CDR3 is 14 amino acids. The germline V gene has CDR1 GTSNPN and CDR2 SVGIG (reference sequence). The V and J ends lost 0 bases and 8 bases respectively, with 11 bases between them. The specimen sequenced was peripheral blood. The sequence came from a woman aged 35 to 49 who had recovered from COVID-19. This chain connects TRBV30 to TRBJ1-6; a weak D match, TRBD1 (6 bases). The CDR3 spells CAWSVRGHDSPLHF. The DNA for the CDR3 is TGTGCCTGGAGTGTACGGGGACATGATTCACCCCTCCACTTT. The entire variable domain, with the rest obtained from reference TRBV30 and TRBJ1-6, is as follows: SQTIHQWPATLVQPVGSPLSLECTVEGTSNPNLYWYRQAAGRGLQLLFYSVGIGQISSEVPQNLSASRPQDRQFILSSKKLLLSDSGFYLCAWSVRGHDSPLHFGNGTRLTVT.